The present TCR beta chain was sequenced within a study of cytomegalovirus exposure and HLA in healthy donors. The wider study: Early release data held approximately 81 million unique TCRs from HLA-typed donors.

As concerns this clone: Its antigen is as yet unknown.

The V gene lost 1 base and the J gene lost 6 bases, with 18 bases spanning the gap. The length of the CDR3 is 16 residues. Germline CDR1 and CDR2: LNHNV and YYDKDF (reference sequence). The PCR had 60 Vbeta and 13 Jbeta primers. The method was immunoSEQ multiplex PCR; TCRdb's version includes in-frame clones alone and lacks a portion of them. The sample lists 140,000 or so clones, around a tenth occurring once. Study-wide results and limits: Equally common other TCR beta chains were less clonally expanded than HLA-associated ones, a later analysis found.

This sequence was found in a male donor in good health and CMV-seronegative. The chain links TRBV15 to TRBJ1-1; weak D call: TRBD1 (5 bases). Sequencing used PBMCs. The CDR3 region is CATSRGSGRVLAEAFF. CDR3 DNA sequence: TGTGCCACCAGCAGAGGGTCAGGGAGGGTGTTAGCTGAAGCTTTCTTT. The full variable domain, rest sourced from reference TRBV15 and TRBJ1-1, is DAMVIQNPRYQVTQFGKPVTLSCSQTLNHNVMYWYQQKSSQAPKLLFHYYDKDFNNEADTPDNFQSRRPNTSFCFLDIRSPGLGDTAMYLCATSRGSGRVLAEAFFGQGTRLTVV.